This section outlines one T cell receptor (beta chain) sequence together with its context. This clonotype has a count of ten or more. Its antigen is not yet known. No clone much larger than this one lies a single base away; base qualities are absent. These data come from a study of human T cells and chemical hapten exposure (TCRdb year 2021). Some background on the complete study: For sensitization, 2% DPC in acetone was applied to a 2 cm by 2 cm area of upper inner arm skin. Blood samples were taken from patients before sensitization (week 0) and at 2, 6 and about 24 weeks after DPC sensitization. In alopecia patients, the study followed how the peripheral blood TCR repertoire changed in vivo over primary and secondary sensitization to diphenylcyclopropenone (DPC), a hapten. Patch testing was done on the upper back using Finn chambers containing 0.01% DPC, and results were scored after 6 days according to International Contact Dermatitis Research Group standards. The patient cohort, mostly female, included alopecia areata with under or over 50% scalp involvement, alopecia totalis and alopecia universalis. Throughout the study period of around 25 weeks, patients also received therapeutic DPC doses to the scalp every week. Blood for TCR sequencing was provided by twenty-nine alopecia patients at one to four time points (pre-sensitization, 2, 6 and 24 weeks). Libraries were combined into a pool for sequencing, and differences in TCR yield between samples came mainly from small differences in library volumes within the pool.

The time point label, as the study defines it: patch test 2, 6 weeks after DPC sensitization. The label giving this sample's treatment or condition can be read as: therapeutic diphenylcyclopropenone sensitization with weekly scalp DPC. Blood at each patch-test visit was drawn before the patch test was applied. Patients were considered eligible if aged 18 to 70, diagnosed with alopecia and deemed suitable for DPC therapy, and patients were excluded if pregnant. Unfractionated whole blood was collected in Tempus Blood RNA tubes, and total RNA was extracted from that blood. The library was built by means of RACE. Sequencing used a NextSeq 500. During library preparation, unique molecular identifiers were attached to individual cDNA molecules so that TCRs could be counted quantitatively and reproducibly. From each blood RNA sample, both TCR alpha and TCR beta chains were sequenced. For the original study's pipeline: Samples had a median of roughly 87,000 TCRs, with a range from roughly 23,224 to 750,000. The Decombinator software suite was used to annotate the V, J and CDR3 of the TCR reads. To make PS versus PT1 abundance plots, every sample was subsampled to the same number of TCRs (28,000). TCRs were defined as expanded if absent before sensitization and observed at least eight times at the 2-week time point. TCRdb trimmed the raw reads at Q25, called clones with MiXCR and kept productive beta chains. Entries are consolidated by CDR3 protein sequence, retaining the most common genes and DNA. In this record, the V and J calls reflect TCRdb's handling and not the investigators' own analysis. Across this sample there are nearly 55,000 distinct CDR3 sequences, with around 9.5% seen only once. Around 1.6% of the sample lies in the top ten.

V is cut by 3 bases and J by 7 bases, and the space between the germline ends is 10 bases. From the cysteine up to the phenylalanine, the CDR3 has a length of 14 residues. The only DNA kept is the CDR3, 42 bases in frame from the first base. The full study reports these points: All patients had alopecia, a presumed autoimmune disease, so their immune response might differ from that of healthy individuals. Repeated subsampling changed both the strength of the expansion versus patch-test correlation and the threshold at which that correlation became significant. The number of PT1 expanded TCRs positively correlated with patch test score, significant at thresholds 8, 16 and 32 but not 4. Significantly more large CDR3 similarity clusters were formed by expanded TCRs than by pre-sensitization or healthy control sets, consistent with antigen-driven responses. DPC sensitization did not change how many TCRs were above 1 in 1000 frequency, and no evidence was found of alterations in global repertoire structure.

This receptor was identified in a woman in her forties or fifties with alopecia areata. Some clones in this sample may be carry-over from other donors' samples. This chain joins TRBV12-3 or TRBV12-4 to TRBJ1-6; D gene: possibly TRBD1, on 6 matching bases. This sample comprised whole blood, obtained in connection with sensitization to the hapten diphenylcyclopropenone (DPC). The CDR3 region: CASSLTRGNSPLHF. The sequence in DNA is TGTGCCAGCAGTTTGACCAGGGGAAATTCACCCCTCCACTTT.